Listed below are T cell receptor beta chains from one sample, sequenced in a study of blood T cell repertoires in COVID-19. TCRdb's copy holds only in-frame clones and misses some; the assay was immunoSEQ multiplex PCR. The sample lists roughly 69,000 clones; approximately 79% were seen once. The sequencing sample was made of peripheral blood. These receptors all come from a woman in her forties or fifties with acute or convalescent COVID-19. CDR3s include the opening cysteine and the closing phenylalanine or tryptophan. Clone size appears in some rows only: once, few, many, or a class for an expanded clone.

V gene: TRBV19; clone size: -; CDR3 length: 14; CDR3 protein: CASSIVGAWTEAFF
V gene: TRBV27; clone size: -; CDR3 length: 15; CDR3 protein: CASSLSRGMNTEAFF
V gene: TRBV6-5; clone size: -; CDR3 length: 14; CDR3 protein: CASSRTGLNTEAFF
V gene: TRBV5-5; clone size: -; CDR3 length: 14; CDR3 protein: CASSFSQGGWEQYF
V gene: TRBV14; clone size: -; CDR3 length: 13; CDR3 protein: CASSQGYYTEAFF
V gene: TRBV30; clone size: -; CDR3 length: 13; CDR3 protein: CAWVLGPGNTIYF
V gene: TRBV7-2; clone size: -; CDR3 length: 14; CDR3 protein: CASSLQRGKIEQYF
V gene: TRBV9; clone size: once; CDR3 length: 16; CDR3 protein: CASSVGTSGSADTQYF
V gene: TRBV29-1; clone size: -; CDR3 length: 17; CDR3 protein: CSVDGPGHLSSYNEQFF
V gene: TRBV18; clone size: -; CDR3 length: 15; CDR3 protein: CASSPYGTSQETQYF
V gene: TRBV3-1/TRBV3-2; clone size: -; CDR3 length: 17; CDR3 protein: CASSQVIAGGGQETQYF
V gene: TRBV27; clone size: -; CDR3 length: 15; CDR3 protein: CASSDGGSIYNEQFF
V gene: TRBV19; clone size: few; CDR3 length: 18; CDR3 protein: CASSDQGAQFLRSEKLFF
V gene: TRBV30; clone size: -; CDR3 length: 14; CDR3 protein: CAWSEGVSTDTQYF
V gene: TRBV2; clone size: -; CDR3 length: 16; CDR3 protein: CASHRDSSFPTNEQFF
V gene: TRBV2; clone size: -; CDR3 length: 14; CDR3 protein: CASNGGTENQPQHF
V gene: TRBV4-2; clone size: -; CDR3 length: 15; CDR3 protein: CASSHPGSGANVLTF
V gene: TRBV4-2; clone size: -; CDR3 length: 17; CDR3 protein: CASSPRTGGSSYNEQFF
V gene: TRBV6-4; clone size: -; CDR3 length: 14; CDR3 protein: CASRADRGLSGYTF
V gene: TRBV5-1; clone size: -; CDR3 length: 16; CDR3 protein: CASSPLGGTVTGELFF
V gene: TRBV4-2; clone size: -; CDR3 length: 17; CDR3 protein: CASSQEGRGTGANVLTF
V gene: TRBV12-3/TRBV12-4; clone size: -; CDR3 length: 13; CDR3 protein: CASSFNVEQPQHF
V gene: TRBV6-5; clone size: -; CDR3 length: 11; CDR3 protein: CASSIAGKQFF
V gene: TRBV6-5; clone size: -; CDR3 length: 13; CDR3 protein: CASSLWRGNEQFF
V gene: TRBV7-3; clone size: -; CDR3 length: 16; CDR3 protein: CASSLGTTRTGHEQFF
V gene: TRBV30; clone size: -; CDR3 length: 15; CDR3 protein: CAWGGRGRASETQYF
V gene: TRBV6-2/TRBV6-3; clone size: -; CDR3 length: 15; CDR3 protein: CASSSLGTGDTEAFF
V gene: TRBV7-3; clone size: -; CDR3 length: 16; CDR3 protein: CASSPGLAGGPETQYF
V gene: TRBV5-4; clone size: -; CDR3 length: 16; CDR3 protein: CASTPGGDKGYNEQFF
V gene: TRBV2; clone size: -; CDR3 length: 14; CDR3 protein: CASSLAGPTDTQYF
V gene: TRBV7-2; clone size: -; CDR3 length: 14; CDR3 protein: CASSLERDSYEQYF
V gene: TRBV21-1; clone size: -; CDR3 length: 15; CDR3 protein: CASSNSCRTENIQYF
V gene: TRBV28; clone size: -; CDR3 length: 17; CDR3 protein: CASSREQGRGPGNTIYF
V gene: TRBV5-1; clone size: -; CDR3 length: 14; CDR3 protein: CASGDLTEGEKLFF
V gene: TRBV4-1; clone size: -; CDR3 length: 17; CDR3 protein: CASSQVTSGGIHNEQFF
V gene: TRBV4-3; clone size: -; CDR3 length: 15; CDR3 protein: CASSQNLGDQETQYF
V gene: TRBV5-1; clone size: -; CDR3 length: 14; CDR3 protein: CASTAGGAGETQYF
V gene: TRBV10-1; clone size: -; CDR3 length: 15; CDR3 protein: CASSLAGGRTDTQYF
V gene: TRBV13; clone size: -; CDR3 length: 15; CDR3 protein: CASSLGGQGSEKLFF
V gene: TRBV2; clone size: -; CDR3 length: 13; CDR3 protein: CASSAEVGEPQHF
V gene: TRBV28; clone size: -; CDR3 length: 18; CDR3 protein: CASSSEEPDRASNQPQHF
V gene: TRBV6-6; clone size: -; CDR3 length: 14; CDR3 protein: CASSTGTGGYGYTF
V gene: TRBV4-3; clone size: -; CDR3 length: 18; CDR3 protein: CASSQEAARVLNTGELFF
V gene: TRBV25-1; clone size: -; CDR3 length: 14; CDR3 protein: CASSYIGSYNEQFF
V gene: TRBV3-1/TRBV3-2; clone size: -; CDR3 length: 15; CDR3 protein: CASSQEGASGRGQYF
V gene: TRBV27; clone size: -; CDR3 length: 15; CDR3 protein: CASKGTGAGGYEQYF
V gene: TRBV10-3; clone size: -; CDR3 length: 14; CDR3 protein: CAISETTTNEKLFF